This section outlines one T cell receptor beta chain sequence together with its context. Its antigen specificity is not known. The record has no base qualities; no much larger clone is one base away. TCRbeta CDR3 regions were amplified from genomic DNA using the immunoSEQ Assay, a bias-controlled multiplex PCR. In the paper's pipeline: Nucleated cell counts per sample were estimated from amplification of reference gene primers within the assay. Sequence reads were collapsed and filtered to measure the absolute abundance of every unique TCRbeta CDR3 rearrangement. For each sample, productive Simpson clonality was calculated as the square root of Simpson's diversity index over productive rearrangements. TCRdb limited this immuneACCESS table to in-frame rearrangements with V and J called. A share of clones is missing; checked studies link under half to unresolved V genes, and the rest is unexplained. Clone size and V and J calls were adopted from that table, with D and trimming inferred from the DNA. In all, the sample holds tens of thousands of clones, and about 82% of those were seen once. Less than 4.5% of the sample is in the top ten clones.

The sample is drawn from a study of blood T cell repertoires in COVID-19 (dated by TCRdb to the early 2020s). With regard to the full study: The collaborator samples originated in the United States, Italy and Spain and spanned the acute and convalescent phases of COVID-19. The prospective study material was composed of cDNA or gDNA derived from T cells, B-cell-depleted T cells, or PBMCs. The dataset comprised deeply sampled blood TCRbeta repertoires from subjects exposed to, actively infected with, or recovered from COVID-19. The repertoires were made available in a free public database intended to serve as a resource for research on the immune response to SARS-CoV-2. Samples were obtained from the ongoing ImmuneRACE study (first 160 participants) and from 950 to 1,500 subjects provided by 6 global collaborators. A de-identified subject ID, COVID-19 status, age in years and sex were almost always included in the sample metadata. Where available, HLA class I and class II types were obtained from metadata supplied by the sample provider rather than from assay-based typing. The investigation overall reported the following: The amount of clinical and demographic metadata varied by source and participant and was provided uncurated.

Participants in the prospective study were aged roughly 18 to 100 years, lived in some 24 United States geographic areas, and enrolled through a virtual design. In the prospective study, cohorts were assigned on the basis of participant-reported clinical history obtained from a screening survey and a study questionnaire. Mobile phlebotomists in the prospective study collected whole blood, serum and a nasopharyngeal or oropharyngeal swab from every participant. Additional blood draws and questionnaires over a roughly two-month period could optionally be provided by prospective study participants. Blood samples from the prospective study were shipped frozen or at room temperature prior to DNA extraction. Per the germline V gene (reference sequence), LNHDA is the CDR1 and SQIVND is the CDR2. V drops 7 bases and J drops 0 bases, leaving 10 bases in between. From its cysteine to its phenylalanine, the CDR3 spans 14 amino acids. Left in the record is the CDR3 DNA by itself, 42 bases read in frame from the first base.

The sample was PBMCs or T cells enriched from blood (not recorded which). Recombination joined TRBV19 with TRBJ1-5, with the D gene not confidently named. The receptor comes from a woman aged 40 to 49 with acute COVID-19. CDR3 protein: CASNSEVSNQPQHF. The nucleotide sequence reads as follows: TGTGCCAGTAACTCTGAAGTTAGCAATCAGCCCCAGCATTTT.